This is a list of T cell receptor beta chains from one sample in a study of T cell responses to AZD1222 COVID-19 vaccine. TCRdb keeps only in-frame clones here, not all; method: immunoSEQ multiplex PCR. Of around 99,000 clones in the sample, roughly 90% are singletons; the top ten hold 6.6%. Sample: peripheral blood, taken on day 0 of AZD1222 vaccination. The receptors stem from an adult in good health. Both conserved end residues are part of each CDR3. The D gene is left open where the match is weak.

d_call: -
cdr3_length: 14
v_call: TRBV15
cdr3_aa: CATSTLDSVYGYTF

d_call: -
cdr3_length: 16
v_call: TRBV3-1/TRBV3-2
cdr3_aa: CASSLRRGSHTGELFF

d_call: -
cdr3_length: 17
v_call: TRBV4-3
cdr3_aa: CASSQETQTGSELKAFF

d_call: -
cdr3_length: 14
v_call: TRBV7-2
cdr3_aa: CASNSDRTNNEQFF

d_call: TRBD1
cdr3_length: 14
v_call: TRBV19
cdr3_aa: CASRPTGTGNTIYF

d_call: -
cdr3_length: 12
v_call: TRBV6-5
cdr3_aa: CASRTPPGTQYF

d_call: -
cdr3_length: 15
v_call: TRBV3-1/TRBV3-2
cdr3_aa: CASSRKGLLNEKLFF

d_call: TRBD1
cdr3_length: 15
v_call: TRBV28
cdr3_aa: CASLGGGAGNTEAFF

d_call: -
cdr3_length: 14
v_call: TRBV2
cdr3_aa: CASSDESWEREAFF

d_call: -
cdr3_length: 14
v_call: TRBV28
cdr3_aa: CASSLIGGRGVGYF

d_call: -
cdr3_length: 12
v_call: TRBV6-2/TRBV6-3
cdr3_aa: CASSPGNNEQFF

d_call: TRBD1
cdr3_length: 16
v_call: TRBV7-9
cdr3_aa: CASSPGQGAPGEKLFF

d_call: -
cdr3_length: 11
v_call: TRBV28
cdr3_aa: CAISAPSQQYF

d_call: -
cdr3_length: 14
v_call: TRBV6-5
cdr3_aa: CASSYTEKNYEQYF

d_call: -
cdr3_length: 13
v_call: TRBV4-3
cdr3_aa: CASSQDSNTEAFF

d_call: -
cdr3_length: 13
v_call: TRBV6-5
cdr3_aa: CATGPLIDYGYTF

d_call: -
cdr3_length: 13
v_call: TRBV5-4
cdr3_aa: CASSPNRDYGYTF

d_call: TRBD1
cdr3_length: 13
v_call: TRBV4-3
cdr3_aa: CASSPTGLEPQHF

d_call: TRBD1
cdr3_length: 15
v_call: TRBV19
cdr3_aa: CATWDSRSSYQPQHF

d_call: TRBD2
cdr3_length: 16
v_call: TRBV3-1/TRBV3-2
cdr3_aa: CASSDGGGRATDTQYF

d_call: -
cdr3_length: 13
v_call: TRBV12-3/TRBV12-4
cdr3_aa: CASSFQMNTEAFF

d_call: TRBD2
cdr3_length: 18
v_call: TRBV5-1
cdr3_aa: CASSLFGLAGVSTDTQYF

d_call: -
cdr3_length: 11
v_call: TRBV19
cdr3_aa: CASRGRDEQYF

d_call: -
cdr3_length: 17
v_call: TRBV15
cdr3_aa: CATSRDVSAGNTGELFF

d_call: -
cdr3_length: 14
v_call: TRBV2
cdr3_aa: CASSDLSRGNEQFF

d_call: -
cdr3_length: 15
v_call: TRBV5-4
cdr3_aa: CASSLYVGEGTPLHF

d_call: TRBD1
cdr3_length: 15
v_call: TRBV2
cdr3_aa: CASSWGQLYNEKLFF

d_call: TRBD1
cdr3_length: 21
v_call: TRBV10-2
cdr3_aa: CASSESRVRDRVRYSNQPQHF

d_call: -
cdr3_length: 12
v_call: TRBV7-3
cdr3_aa: CASSHPKGIQYF

d_call: TRBD1
cdr3_length: 15
v_call: TRBV28
cdr3_aa: CASIRWTGDNSPLHF

d_call: -
cdr3_length: 16
v_call: TRBV5-1
cdr3_aa: CASSPGGAGITYEQYF

d_call: TRBD2
cdr3_length: 17
v_call: TRBV12-5
cdr3_aa: CASGLGLSGRSQETQYF

d_call: TRBD1
cdr3_length: 15
v_call: TRBV7-3
cdr3_aa: CASSLGDRGISEQFF

d_call: TRBD2
cdr3_length: 17
v_call: TRBV9
cdr3_aa: CASSVATWGRAADTQYF

d_call: -
cdr3_length: 16
v_call: TRBV6-2/TRBV6-3
cdr3_aa: CASSYGRVPITDTQYF

d_call: TRBD1
cdr3_length: 13
v_call: TRBV7-3
cdr3_aa: CASSSGQGKPQHF

d_call: -
cdr3_length: 18
v_call: TRBV7-9
cdr3_aa: CASSPSGGRDVIYNEQFF

d_call: -
cdr3_length: 14
v_call: TRBV7-9
cdr3_aa: CASSLRDHYNEQFF

d_call: -
cdr3_length: 14
v_call: TRBV9
cdr3_aa: CASSVVGSNTEAFF

d_call: -
cdr3_length: 11
v_call: TRBV28
cdr3_aa: CASSLFYEQYF

d_call: TRBD1
cdr3_length: 16
v_call: TRBV6-1
cdr3_aa: CASSEAATGRGEKLFF

d_call: -
cdr3_length: 12
v_call: TRBV29-1
cdr3_aa: CSVEVSGLEAFF

d_call: TRBD1
cdr3_length: 19
v_call: TRBV3-1/TRBV3-2
cdr3_aa: CASSQTGTGNWGAKNIQYF

d_call: -
cdr3_length: 12
v_call: TRBV28
cdr3_aa: CASSLLGWGYTF

d_call: TRBD2
cdr3_length: 18
v_call: TRBV5-1
cdr3_aa: CASSLGTSGKGRTDTQYF

d_call: TRBD2
cdr3_length: 15
v_call: TRBV7-2
cdr3_aa: CASTRRLAGADTQYF

d_call: TRBD1
cdr3_length: 13
v_call: TRBV28
cdr3_aa: CASSLSQGQKAFF

d_call: -
cdr3_length: 14
v_call: TRBV28
cdr3_aa: CASSRGGSNQPQHF

d_call: TRBD2
cdr3_length: 13
v_call: TRBV7-3
cdr3_aa: CASSLGTRDTQYF

d_call: TRBD1
cdr3_length: 13
v_call: TRBV10-3
cdr3_aa: CAIRGQGSTEAFF

d_call: -
cdr3_length: 13
v_call: TRBV2
cdr3_aa: CASSEGWVSPLHF

d_call: -
cdr3_length: 14
v_call: TRBV28
cdr3_aa: CASSSSREGHGYTF

d_call: -
cdr3_length: 15
v_call: TRBV28
cdr3_aa: CASSLGHGPIQPQHF

d_call: TRBD1
cdr3_length: 13
v_call: TRBV5-6
cdr3_aa: CASSPGQAVKLFF

d_call: TRBD1
cdr3_length: 15
v_call: TRBV5-1
cdr3_aa: CASSRDSSSSYEQYF

d_call: -
cdr3_length: 14
v_call: TRBV27
cdr3_aa: CASRNYKPTDPYTF

d_call: TRBD2
cdr3_length: 13
v_call: TRBV30
cdr3_aa: CAWALAGGSEQYF